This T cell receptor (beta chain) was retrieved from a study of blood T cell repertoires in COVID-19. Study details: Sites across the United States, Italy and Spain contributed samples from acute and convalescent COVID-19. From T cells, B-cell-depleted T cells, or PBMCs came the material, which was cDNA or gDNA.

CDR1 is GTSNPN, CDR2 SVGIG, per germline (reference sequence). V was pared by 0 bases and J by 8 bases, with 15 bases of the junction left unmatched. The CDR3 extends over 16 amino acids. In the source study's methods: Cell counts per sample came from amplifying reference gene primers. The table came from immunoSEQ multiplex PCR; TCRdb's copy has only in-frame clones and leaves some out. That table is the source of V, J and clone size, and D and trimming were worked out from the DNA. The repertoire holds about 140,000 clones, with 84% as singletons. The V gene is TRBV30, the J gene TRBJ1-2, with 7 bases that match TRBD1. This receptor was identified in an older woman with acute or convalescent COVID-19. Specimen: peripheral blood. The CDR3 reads CAWSVEVRGTGDGYTF. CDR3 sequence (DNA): TGTGCCTGGAGTGTCGAGGTTCGGGGTACAGGGGACGGCTACACCTTC. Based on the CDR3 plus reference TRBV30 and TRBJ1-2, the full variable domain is SQTIHQWPATLVQPVGSPLSLECTVEGTSNPNLYWYRQAAGRGLQLLFYSVGIGQISSEVPQNLSASRPQDRQFILSSKKLLLSDSGFYLCAWSVEVRGTGDGYTFGSGTRLTVV.